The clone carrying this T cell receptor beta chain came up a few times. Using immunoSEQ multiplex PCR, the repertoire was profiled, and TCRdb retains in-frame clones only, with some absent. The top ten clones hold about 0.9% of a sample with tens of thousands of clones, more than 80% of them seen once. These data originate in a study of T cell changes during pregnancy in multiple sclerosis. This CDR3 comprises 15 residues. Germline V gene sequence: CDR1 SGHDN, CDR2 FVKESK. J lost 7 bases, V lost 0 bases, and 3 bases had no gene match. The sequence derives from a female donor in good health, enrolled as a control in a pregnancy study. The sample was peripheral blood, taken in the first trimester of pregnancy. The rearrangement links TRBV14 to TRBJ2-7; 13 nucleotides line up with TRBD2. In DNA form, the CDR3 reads TGTGCCAGCAGCCAAGATGGACTAGCGGGAGAGGAGCAGTACTTC. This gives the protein CASSQDGLAGEEQYF.